This is a list of T cell receptor beta chains from one sample in a study of blood T cell repertoires in COVID-19. The repertoire was sequenced with immunoSEQ multiplex PCR; TCRdb's copy has only in-frame clones and lacks some. The sample holds 120,000 to 150,000 clones, over 75% seen once. Material: peripheral blood. These receptors all stem from a man in his forties or fifties with acute or convalescent COVID-19. The CDR3 runs from the conserved cysteine through the conserved F or W. Each record gives: J gene, clone size, D gene, V gene, CDR3 DNA, CDR3 protein. The D gene is left open where the match is weak. Only part of the rows carry a size: once, few, many, or a class if the clone is expanded.

j_gene: TRBJ2-7; abundance: NA; d_gene: NA; v_gene: TRBV28; CDR3nt: TGTGCCAGCAACCAGGTTTTAGGCGAGCAGTACTTC; CDR3aa: CASNQVLGEQYF
j_gene: TRBJ2-1; abundance: NA; d_gene: TRBD1; v_gene: TRBV7-2; CDR3nt: TGTGCCAGCAGCTTATCCGGGACAGGTGGCAATGAGCAGTTCTTC; CDR3aa: CASSLSGTGGNEQFF
j_gene: TRBJ1-1; abundance: NA; d_gene: NA; v_gene: TRBV11-1; CDR3nt: TGTGCCAGCAGCCACAGGAACACTGAAGCTTTCTTT; CDR3aa: CASSHRNTEAFF
j_gene: TRBJ1-4; abundance: NA; d_gene: NA; v_gene: TRBV7-9; CDR3nt: TGTGCCAGCAGCCGGACAGCCACAACTAATGAAAAACTGTTTTTT; CDR3aa: CASSRTATTNEKLFF
j_gene: TRBJ2-1; abundance: NA; d_gene: NA; v_gene: TRBV13; CDR3nt: TGTGCCAGCAGCCGGGCTGAGGGCGGGGACTACAATGAGCAGTTCTTC; CDR3aa: CASSRAEGGDYNEQFF
j_gene: TRBJ2-7; abundance: NA; d_gene: NA; v_gene: TRBV5-6; CDR3nt: TGTGCCAGCAGCTTGGTTCTAGGGGCGTACGAGCAGTACTTC; CDR3aa: CASSLVLGAYEQYF
j_gene: TRBJ1-2; abundance: NA; d_gene: NA; v_gene: TRBV27; CDR3nt: TGTGCCAGCAGTTTGGCAGGGGCTAACTATGGCTACACCTTC; CDR3aa: CASSLAGANYGYTF
j_gene: TRBJ2-2; abundance: NA; d_gene: NA; v_gene: TRBV9; CDR3nt: TGTGCCAGCAGCCCCCATGCCGGGGAGCTGTTTTTT; CDR3aa: CASSPHAGELFF
j_gene: TRBJ1-5; abundance: NA; d_gene: TRBD1; v_gene: TRBV30; CDR3nt: TGTGCCTGGAGTGTAAGAGGACAGGGGGTTTATCAGCCCCAGCATTTT; CDR3aa: CAWSVRGQGVYQPQHF
j_gene: TRBJ1-5; abundance: few; d_gene: TRBD1; v_gene: TRBV12-5; CDR3nt: TGTGCTAGTGGAAATTACGGGACAGGGACGATTAATAGCAATCAGCCCCAGCATTTT; CDR3aa: CASGNYGTGTINSNQPQHF
j_gene: TRBJ1-4; abundance: NA; d_gene: NA; v_gene: TRBV5-1; CDR3nt: TGCGCCAGCAGCTTGGAGGGAGGTAATGAAAAACTGTTTTTT; CDR3aa: CASSLEGGNEKLFF
j_gene: TRBJ2-1; abundance: NA; d_gene: TRBD2; v_gene: TRBV6-5; CDR3nt: TGTGCCAGCAGAGGGACTAACTACAATGAGCAGTTCTTC; CDR3aa: CASRGTNYNEQFF
j_gene: TRBJ2-7; abundance: NA; d_gene: NA; v_gene: TRBV4-1; CDR3nt: TGCGCCAGCAGTTCCAGGGGCCCAGGGGGGGAGCAGTACTTC; CDR3aa: CASSSRGPGGEQYF
j_gene: TRBJ1-1; abundance: few; d_gene: TRBD1; v_gene: TRBV29-1; CDR3nt: TGCAGCGTAGGACAGGGGAGCACTGAAGCTTTCTTT; CDR3aa: CSVGQGSTEAFF
j_gene: TRBJ1-3; abundance: few; d_gene: NA; v_gene: TRBV11-3; CDR3nt: TGTGCCAGCAGCTTAGAAGGAAAGGGGGTCGGAAACACCATATATTTT; CDR3aa: CASSLEGKGVGNTIYF
j_gene: TRBJ2-4; abundance: NA; d_gene: NA; v_gene: TRBV28; CDR3nt: TGTGCCAGCAGTTCGCCATTAACTACGGACGGACTAGCCAAAAACATTCAGTACTTC; CDR3aa: CASSSPLTTDGLAKNIQYF
j_gene: TRBJ1-6; abundance: NA; d_gene: NA; v_gene: TRBV5-6; CDR3nt: TGTGCCAGCAGCCAAAAAACAGGATTTGGGGATTATAATTCACCCCTCCACTTT; CDR3aa: CASSQKTGFGDYNSPLHF
j_gene: TRBJ2-2; abundance: NA; d_gene: NA; v_gene: TRBV23-1; CDR3nt: TGCGCCAGCAGTCAATCCGCAGAGGGAGGGGGAGACACCGGGGAGCTGTTTTTT; CDR3aa: CASSQSAEGGGDTGELFF
j_gene: TRBJ1-2; abundance: NA; d_gene: NA; v_gene: TRBV6-5; CDR3nt: TGTGCCAGCAGTTACTCGAGGAGGCATGCCTATGGCTACACCTTC; CDR3aa: CASSYSRRHAYGYTF
j_gene: TRBJ1-2; abundance: few; d_gene: NA; v_gene: TRBV25-1; CDR3nt: TGTGCCAGCAGTTCACAGGGTTATGGCTACACCTTC; CDR3aa: CASSSQGYGYTF
j_gene: TRBJ1-2; abundance: NA; d_gene: NA; v_gene: TRBV30; CDR3nt: TGTGCCTGGAGCCGAGACTGGGGGGACTATGGCTACACCTTC; CDR3aa: CAWSRDWGDYGYTF
j_gene: TRBJ2-7; abundance: NA; d_gene: NA; v_gene: TRBV11-2; CDR3nt: TGTGCCAGCAGCTCAGGCCACGAGCAGTACTTC; CDR3aa: CASSSGHEQYF